What follows are 24 T cell receptor beta chains derived from one specimen sequenced in a study of beta chain features in type 1 diabetes. Expressed TCRB transcripts were sequenced because the entire RNA isolate underwent reverse transcription. Libraries were prepared by immunoSEQ multiplex PCR; TCRdb keeps only in-frame clonotypes and omits some of them. The table lists about 320,000 clones, approximately 15% of them singletons. The sample consisted of central memory CD4+ T cells from blood. The receptors stem from a man aged 30 to 39 in good health.

Only a few counts were recorded for this clone. The V gene is TRBV5-8, the J gene TRBJ1-2; 7 bases map to TRBD1. The J segment lost 7 bases and the V segment lost 0 bases, leaving 6 bases of the junction unmatched. This CDR3 comprises 14 residues. Per germline, CDR1 SGHTS and CDR2 YDEGEE. The DNA for the CDR3 is TGTGCCAGCAGCTTGGGGACAGGTCGTGGTGGCTACACCTTC. Amino acids: CASSLGTGRGGYTF.

The chain uses TRBV19 and TRBJ1-2; D gene unclear. V was clipped by 1 base and J by 2 bases, with 8 bases between them. Germline CDR1 reads LNHDA; CDR2 reads SQIVND (reference sequence). This CDR3 has 14 amino acids. The CDR3 DNA is TGTGCCAGTAGTATAGTCGCCAGAAACTATGGCTACACCTTC. As protein: CASSIVARNYGYTF. Full variable domain (missing parts from reference TRBV19 and TRBJ1-2): DGGITQSPKYLFRKEGQNVTLSCEQNLNHDAMYWYRQDPGQGLRLIYYSQIVNDFQKGDIAEGYSVSREKKESFPLTVTSAQKNPTAFYLCASSIVARNYGYTFGSGTRLTVV.

This chain links TRBV2 with TRBJ1-2, with D perhaps matching TRBD1 (5 bases). V was clipped by 4 bases and J by 8 bases, with 17 bases between them. The CDR3 has 14 amino acids. Per the germline V gene, CDR1 is SNHLY and CDR2 is FYNNEI. Here the CDR3 reads CASSARGSSAGYTF. The CDR3 nucleotides read TGTGCCAGCAGTGCCCGGGGGAGCTCAGCGGGCTACACCTTC.

This clone was seen more than once but under ten times. The chain combines TRBV5-4 with TRBJ2-1, with 7 bases lining up with TRBD2. The ends lost 3 bases at V and 6 bases at J; junction bases unmatched: 12. Per the germline V gene, CDR1 is SGHNT and CDR2 is YYREEE (reference sequence). The CDR3 has 16 residues. CDR3 DNA sequence: TGTGCCAGCAGCTCCAGGACTGGGGGGGGTCTCAATGAGCAGTTCTTC. This gives the protein CASSSRTGGGLNEQFF.

The J gene is TRBJ1-5, the V gene TRBV7-9; D unclear. CDR1 and CDR2 from the germline V gene are SEHNR and FQNEAQ (reference sequence). The CDR3 runs 13 residues. The germline V and J ends were trimmed by 3 bases and 5 bases, with 8 bases remaining between them. The DNA of the CDR3 is TGTGCCAGCAGCTTGAACGGAGATCAGCCCCAGCATTTT. Translating gives CASSLNGDQPQHF.

The chain couples TRBV7-2 to TRBJ2-7, with a weak D call TRBD1 (6 bases). V gave up 5 bases and J gave up 0 bases, with 14 bases separating them. Per germline, CDR1 SGHTA and CDR2 FQGNSA. This CDR3 contains 15 residues. The CDR3 DNA follows: TGTGCCAGCAGCCGCCAGGGGACCCGCTCCTACGAGCAGTACTTC. Translation: CASSRQGTRSYEQYF.

This clone was seen more than once but under ten times. The chain has TRBV7-2 and TRBJ1-5; D is uncertain. V lost 5 bases, J lost 7 bases, and 12 bases lay in between. Germline CDR1 is SGHTA and CDR2 is FQGNSA. CDR3 size: 13 residues. CDR3 DNA: TGTGCCAGCAGCCCGGTCCCGGGGCAGCCCCAGCATTTT. Translation: CASSPVPGQPQHF. Complete variable domain (other parts from reference TRBV7-2 and TRBJ1-5): GAGVSQSPSNKVTEKGKDVELRCDPISGHTALYWYRQSLGQGLEFLIYFQGNSAPDKSGLPSDRFSAERTGGSVSTLTIQRTQQEDSAVYLCASSPVPGQPQHFGDGTRLSIL.

The chain uses TRBV7-2 and TRBJ2-3; D gene uncertain. Trimming pared 7 bases from V and 2 bases from J, leaving 16 bases between. Germline V gene data show CDR1 as SGHTA and CDR2 as FQGNSA. This CDR3 region has 15 residues. The CDR3 DNA follows: TGTGCCAGCACCATGACTGGGTTAAACACAGATACGCAGTATTTT. Encoded protein: CASTMTGLNTDTQYF.

The chain employs TRBV7-6 and TRBJ2-5; no clear D. Trimming took off 0 bases at V and 4 bases at J, with 15 bases between the two ends. The CDR3 sequence is 16 residues long. Germline CDR1 is SGHVS and CDR2 is FNYEAQ. DNA of the CDR3: TGTGCCAGCAGCTTAGCTCTCCCAGGCTTTGGAGAGACCCAGTACTTC. Amino acids: CASSLALPGFGETQYF.

This clone was detected a few times. The chain employs TRBV25-1 and TRBJ2-1; 10 bases are shared with TRBD2. Germline values: CDR1 MGHDK, CDR2 SYGVNS. This CDR3 contains 15 residues. Germline trimming cut 3 bases from V and 7 bases from J; bases unmatched to any gene: 6. The chain's CDR3 is CASSDLAGVVNEQFF. CDR3 DNA: TGTGCCAGCAGTGACCTAGCGGGGGTCGTGAATGAGCAGTTCTTC.

In its sample, this clone was seen many times. At the DNA level, this CDR3 is encoded by other sequences in the same sample as well. The CDR3 nucleotides are TGTGCCAGCAGCTTAGCGGGAGGAAACACCATATATTTT. As protein: CASSLAGGNTIYF. The chain has TRBV7-2 and TRBJ1-3; D is undetermined. The V end lost 0 bases, the J end lost 4 bases, and 4 bases lay between the germline ends. Germline assignment: CDR1 SGHTA and CDR2 FQGNSA. The CDR3 covers 13 residues.

The gene calls are TRBV28 and TRBJ1-2, with D maybe TRBD1 (5 bases). The CDR3 covers 14 residues. Trimming stripped 2 bases from V and 5 bases from J, with 12 bases between. CDR1 and CDR2 (germline): MDHEN, SYDVKM. This chain's CDR3 is CASSLGGSGYGYTF. DNA of the CDR3: TGTGCCAGCAGTTTAGGGGGTTCGGGGTATGGCTACACCTTC.

The chain carries TRBV7-9 and TRBJ1-2; D is uncertain. The CDR3 contains 14 residues. CDR1 and CDR2 from the germline V gene are SEHNR and FQNEAQ (reference sequence). Trimming stripped 6 bases from V and 8 bases from J, with 19 bases between. The CDR3 loop reads CASSPDTRGRGYTF. Written as DNA, the CDR3 is TGTGCCAGCAGTCCTGACACAAGAGGAAGGGGCTACACCTTC.

V usage is TRBV4-3 and J usage is TRBJ1-1; 7 nucleotides align to TRBD1. The CDR3 spans 15 residues. V was clipped by 0 bases and J by 4 bases; unmatched bases: 5. Germline lookup yields CDR1 LGHNA and CDR2 YSLEER. CDR3 loop: CASSQEQGIATEAFF. The CDR3 DNA follows: TGCGCCAGCAGCCAAGAACAGGGGATTGCCACTGAAGCTTTCTTT.

Regarding this clone: Other DNA sequences in the sample encode the same CDR3. This chain joins TRBV5-1 and TRBJ1-2, with TRBD1 identical over 7 bases. The germline V gene encodes CDR1 SGHRS and CDR2 YFSETQ. The CDR3 has 13 amino acids. The V gene end was trimmed by 4 bases and the J gene end by 8 bases; junction bases not matched to a gene: 8. CDR3 in amino acids: CASSPGQDRGYTF. CDR3 nucleotide sequence: TGCGCCAGCAGCCCAGGACAGGACCGCGGCTACACCTTC.

For the CDR3, the DNA is TGTGCCAGCAGCCGCCAGACAGGGAGAGATACGCAGTATTTT. Its protein is CASSRQTGRDTQYF. The V call is TRBV5-4, the J call TRBJ2-3; the match to TRBD1 covers 7 bases. The CDR3 length is 14 residues. V shed 4 bases, J shed 5 bases, and the junction held 7 bases outside the gene matches. Germline V lookup: CDR1 SGHNT, CDR2 YYREEE (reference sequence).

The sample holds a few counts of this clone. V usage is TRBV4-1 and J usage is TRBJ2-1; D is unresolved. Germline CDR1 reads MGHRA; CDR2 reads YSYEKL. The V end lost 4 bases, the J end lost 7 bases, and 17 bases lay between the germline ends. The length of the CDR3 is 15 residues. The CDR3 loop reads CASSLIFSRENEQFF. The CDR3 DNA reads TGCGCCAGCAGCCTAATTTTTAGTAGGGAAAATGAGCAGTTCTTC.

The CDR3 region has the DNA TGTGCCAGCAGCTCGCCTAGACTAGCGGGCTCCAATGAGCAGTTCTTC. Translating gives CASSSPRLAGSNEQFF. The chain joins TRBV7-2 to TRBJ2-1; 10 bases are shared with TRBD2. Losses at the gene ends were 4 bases for V and 6 bases for J; bases not matched to a gene: 9. CDR1 is SGHTA, CDR2 FQGNSA, per germline. The CDR3 totals 16 residues.

This clone was seen a handful of times. This chain joins TRBV4-3 and TRBJ2-5; D is ambiguous. Germline V CDR1 and CDR2: LGHNA, YSLEER. The CDR3 totals 14 residues. V lost 0 bases and J lost 1, with 6 bases in between. The CDR3 sequence: CASSQELSQETQYF. Written as DNA, the CDR3 is TGCGCCAGCAGCCAAGAGTTGAGCCAAGAGACCCAGTACTTC.

There are a few counts of this clone. The V gene is TRBV19, the J gene TRBJ1-2; D not certain. This CDR3 region has 13 residues. V shed 6 bases and J shed 7 bases, with 15 bases lying between them. Germline values: CDR1 LNHDA, CDR2 SQIVND (reference sequence). CDR3 region: CASSNRVLGGYTF. CDR3 DNA sequence: TGTGCCAGTAGCAACCGGGTGTTGGGTGGCTACACCTTC.

This clone was seen only a few times. The genes are TRBV6-1 and TRBJ2-4, with 7 bases lining up with TRBD1. CDR1 and CDR2 from the germline V gene are MNHNS and SASEGT. This CDR3 comprises 14 residues. With V trimmed by 5 bases and J by 6 bases, 7 bases remained unmatched. As DNA, the CDR3 is TGTGCCAGCAGTTTTCAGGGGGACCGAAACATTCAGTACTTC. As protein: CASSFQGDRNIQYF.

The chain is built from TRBV29-1 and TRBJ2-1; 10 nucleotides agree with TRBD1. CDR1 is SQVTM and CDR2 is ANQGSEA in the germline V gene. This CDR3 spans 12 amino acids. V trimming: 3 bases; J trimming: 8 bases; junction bases outside the gene matches: 1. The CDR3 sequence is CSVEGTGDEQFF. The CDR3 coding sequence is TGCAGCGTTGAGGGGACAGGGGATGAGCAGTTCTTC.

The sample holds a few counts of this clone. Other DNA sequences in this specimen translate into the identical CDR3. J is TRBJ1-5 and V is TRBV30; D remains ambiguous. The CDR3 consists of 13 residues. CDR1 and CDR2 (germline): GTSNPN, SVGIG (reference sequence). The V gene lost 1 base and the J gene lost 6 bases, with 10 bases spanning the gap. The CDR3 sequence is CAWSEGGGQPQHF. In DNA form, the CDR3 reads TGTGCCTGGAGTGAGGGCGGAGGTCAGCCCCAGCATTTT. The complete variable domain, with remaining parts taken from reference TRBV30 and TRBJ1-5, reads SQTIHQWPATLVQPVGSPLSLECTVEGTSNPNLYWYRQAAGRGLQLLFYSVGIGQISSEVPQNLSASRPQDRQFILSSKKLLLSDSGFYLCAWSEGGGQPQHFGDGTRLSIL.

The sample holds a few counts of this clone. V and J are TRBV19 and TRBJ2-2; D call uncertain. From germline, CDR1 is LNHDA and CDR2 SQIVND (reference sequence). The CDR3 sequence is 14 residues long. V was shortened by 3 bases and J by 5 bases, with 10 bases between the two germline ends. Written as DNA, the CDR3 is TGTGCCAGTAGTATGGAGTTAGGAACCGGGGAGCTGTTTTTT. This translates into CASSMELGTGELFF.